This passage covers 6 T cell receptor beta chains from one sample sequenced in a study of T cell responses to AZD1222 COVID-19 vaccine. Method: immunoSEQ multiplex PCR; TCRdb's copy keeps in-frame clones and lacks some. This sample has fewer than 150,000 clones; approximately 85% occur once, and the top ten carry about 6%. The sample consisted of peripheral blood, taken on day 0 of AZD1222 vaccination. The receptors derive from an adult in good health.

The CDR3 region has the DNA TGTGCCAGTAGTATTTCGGCTAGCGGGGGCGCAGGATCCTACGAGCAGTACTTC. It codes for CASSISASGGAGSYEQYF. The rearrangement joins TRBV19 to TRBJ2-7; 10 bases match TRBD2. J was trimmed by 1 base and V by 3 bases; bases with no gene match: 12. CDR1 is LNHDA, CDR2 SQIVND, per germline (reference sequence). This CDR3 has 18 residues.

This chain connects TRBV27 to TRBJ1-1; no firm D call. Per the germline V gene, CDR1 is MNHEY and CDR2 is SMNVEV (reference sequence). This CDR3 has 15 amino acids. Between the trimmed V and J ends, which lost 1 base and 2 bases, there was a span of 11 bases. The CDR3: CASSLWGGGNTEAFF. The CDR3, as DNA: TGTGCCAGCAGTTTATGGGGTGGAGGAAACACTGAAGCTTTCTTT.

CDR3 protein: CASSQPTGGTEAFF. The CDR3 bases are TGTGCCAGCAGCCAACCTACGGGGGGCACTGAAGCTTTCTTT. This chain uses TRBV3-1 (or the pseudogene TRBV3-2) with TRBJ1-1; TRBD1 is a possible D gene (5 bases). Germline CDR1 LGHDT, CDR2 YNNKEL (reference sequence). The V end was cut by 2 bases, the J end by 4 bases, with 11 bases between. This CDR3 region has 14 residues.

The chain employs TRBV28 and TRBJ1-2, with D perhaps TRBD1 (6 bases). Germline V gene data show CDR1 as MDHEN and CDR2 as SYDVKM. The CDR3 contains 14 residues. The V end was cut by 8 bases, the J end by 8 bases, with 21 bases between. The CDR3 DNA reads TGTGCCAGCCTCAAGGGGGGGAGTATCGGCGGCTACACCTTC. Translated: CASLKGGSIGGYTF.

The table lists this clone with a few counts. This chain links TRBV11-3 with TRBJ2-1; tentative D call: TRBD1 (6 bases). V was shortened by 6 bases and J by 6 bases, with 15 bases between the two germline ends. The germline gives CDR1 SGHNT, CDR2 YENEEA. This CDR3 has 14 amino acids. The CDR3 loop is CASRQYRVGNEQFF. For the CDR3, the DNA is TGTGCCAGCAGACAGTACAGGGTTGGCAATGAGCAGTTCTTC. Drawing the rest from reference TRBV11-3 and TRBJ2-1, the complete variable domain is EAGVVQSPRYKIIEKKQPVAFWCNPISGHNTLYWYLQNLGQGPELLIRYENEEAVDDSQLPKDRFSAERLKGVDSTLKIQPAELGDSAVYLCASRQYRVGNEQFFGPGTRLTVL.

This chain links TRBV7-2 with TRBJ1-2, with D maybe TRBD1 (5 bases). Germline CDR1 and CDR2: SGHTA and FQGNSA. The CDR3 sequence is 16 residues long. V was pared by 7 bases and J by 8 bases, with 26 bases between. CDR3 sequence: CASIKEPGLRVGGYTF. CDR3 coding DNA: TGTGCCAGCATCAAGGAGCCGGGACTTCGAGTCGGAGGCTACACCTTC.